Reported below is one T cell receptor (beta chain). Looked up from germline, CDR1 is LGHNA and CDR2 is YSLEER. V gave up 6 bases and J gave up 8 bases; unmatched junction bases: 4. This CDR3 comprises 13 residues. The record originates from a study of T cell changes during pregnancy in multiple sclerosis. Some clones are missing from TCRdb's copy, which holds only in-frame ones; the method was immunoSEQ multiplex PCR. The top ten hold roughly 2.5% of the sample, which has around 60,000 clones, approximately 92% seen once. The specimen was peripheral blood, collected in the second trimester of pregnancy. This TCR came from a female donor in good health, enrolled as a control in a pregnancy study. V gene TRBV4-3 combines with J gene TRBJ2-1; 10 bases are a match to TRBD1. The CDR3 nucleotides are TGCGCCAGCAGGGACAGGGGGAGGGATGAGCAGTTCTTC. This codes for CASRDRGRDEQFF.